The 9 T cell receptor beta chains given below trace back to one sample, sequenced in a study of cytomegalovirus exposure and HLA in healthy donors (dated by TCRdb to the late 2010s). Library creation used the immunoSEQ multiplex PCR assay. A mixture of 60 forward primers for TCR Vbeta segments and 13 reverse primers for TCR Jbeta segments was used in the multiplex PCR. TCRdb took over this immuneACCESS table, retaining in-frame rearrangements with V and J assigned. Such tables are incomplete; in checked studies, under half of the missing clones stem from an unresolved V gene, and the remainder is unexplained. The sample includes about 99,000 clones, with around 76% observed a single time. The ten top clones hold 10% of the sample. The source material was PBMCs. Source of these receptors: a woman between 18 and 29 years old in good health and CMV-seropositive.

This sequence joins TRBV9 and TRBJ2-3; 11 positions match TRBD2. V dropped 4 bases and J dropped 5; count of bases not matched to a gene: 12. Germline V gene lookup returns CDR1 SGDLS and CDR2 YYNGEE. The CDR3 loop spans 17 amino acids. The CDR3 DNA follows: TGTGCCAGCAGCAAAACCCCCGGACTAGCGGGTGGAGATACGCAGTATTTT. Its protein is CASSKTPGLAGGDTQYF.

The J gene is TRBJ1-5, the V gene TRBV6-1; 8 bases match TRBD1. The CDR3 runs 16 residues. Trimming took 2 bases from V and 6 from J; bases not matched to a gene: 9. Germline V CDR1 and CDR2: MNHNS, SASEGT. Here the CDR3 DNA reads TGTGCCAGCAGTGAACGACGGACAGGGAGTCGTCAGCCCCAGCATTTT. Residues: CASSERRTGSRQPQHF.

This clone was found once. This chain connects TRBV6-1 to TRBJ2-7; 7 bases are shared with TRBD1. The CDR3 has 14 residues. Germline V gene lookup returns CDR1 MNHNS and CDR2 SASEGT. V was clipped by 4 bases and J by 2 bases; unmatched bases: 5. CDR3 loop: CASSVGQAPYEQYF. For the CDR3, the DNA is TGTGCCAGCAGTGTCGGACAGGCCCCCTACGAGCAGTACTTC.

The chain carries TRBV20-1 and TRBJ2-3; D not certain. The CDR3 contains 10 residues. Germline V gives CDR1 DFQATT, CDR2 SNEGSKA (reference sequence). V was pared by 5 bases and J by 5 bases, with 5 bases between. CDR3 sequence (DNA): TGCAGTGCTGAGAGAGATACGCAGTATTTT. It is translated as CSAERDTQYF.

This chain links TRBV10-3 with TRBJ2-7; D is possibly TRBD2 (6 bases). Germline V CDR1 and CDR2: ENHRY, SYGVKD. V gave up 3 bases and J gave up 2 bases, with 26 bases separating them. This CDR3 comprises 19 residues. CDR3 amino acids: CAISDGGGTRIHSTYEQYF. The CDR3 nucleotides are TGTGCCATCAGTGATGGCGGCGGGACCCGAATCCACTCCACCTACGAGCAGTACTTC.

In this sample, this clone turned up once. CDR3 coding DNA: TGTGCCAGCAGCTTAGGTGTCGGAGGGAATGAGCAGTTCTTC. It is translated as CASSLGVGGNEQFF. The chain joins TRBV11-3 to TRBJ2-1; D is perhaps TRBD2 (6 bases). Trimming left V 1 base short and J 7 bases short, with 11 bases between. The CDR3 is 14 residues long. CDR1 and CDR2 from the germline V gene are SGHNT and YENEEA. The variable domain in full, completed from reference TRBV11-3 and TRBJ2-1, reads EAGVVQSPRYKIIEKKQPVAFWCNPISGHNTLYWYLQNLGQGPELLIRYENEEAVDDSQLPKDRFSAERLKGVDSTLKIQPAELGDSAVYLCASSLGVGGNEQFFGPGTRLTVL.

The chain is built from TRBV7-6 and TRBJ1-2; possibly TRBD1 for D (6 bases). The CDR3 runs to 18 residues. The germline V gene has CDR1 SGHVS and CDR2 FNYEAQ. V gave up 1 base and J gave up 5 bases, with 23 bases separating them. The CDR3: CASSLGGAQGGGDYGYTF. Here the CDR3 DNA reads TGTGCCAGCAGCTTAGGGGGCGCACAGGGCGGTGGGGATTATGGCTACACCTTC.

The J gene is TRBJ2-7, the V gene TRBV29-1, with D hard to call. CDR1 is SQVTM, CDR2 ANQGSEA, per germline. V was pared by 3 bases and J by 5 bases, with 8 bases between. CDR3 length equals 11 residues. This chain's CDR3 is CSVERAHEQYF. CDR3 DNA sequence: TGCAGCGTTGAGCGTGCCCACGAGCAGTACTTC.

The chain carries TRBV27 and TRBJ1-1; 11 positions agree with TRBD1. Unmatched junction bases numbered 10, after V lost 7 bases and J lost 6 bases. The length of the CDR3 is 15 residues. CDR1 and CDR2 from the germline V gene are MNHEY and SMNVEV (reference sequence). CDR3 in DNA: TGTGCCAGCAACTTCCGGGACAGGGGGTCGGCTGAAGCTTTCTTT. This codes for CASNFRDRGSAEAFF.